This entry lists 26 T cell receptor beta chains sequenced from one sample in a study of T cell responses to AZD1222 COVID-19 vaccine. Sequencing was performed with immunoSEQ multiplex PCR; in TCRdb, only in-frame clones are kept and a portion is missing. This table has roughly 140,000 clones, under 95% appearing once. Sequenced material: peripheral blood, taken on day 0 of AZD1222 vaccination. Source of these receptors: an adult in good health.

The CDR3 reads CASSPAGQISNQPQHF. The DNA for the CDR3 is TGTGCCAGCAGCCCAGCTGGACAAATTAGCAATCAGCCCCAGCATTTT. The chain uses TRBV7-2 and TRBJ1-5, with D perhaps matching TRBD1 (5 bases). Between the trimmed V and J ends, which lost 5 bases and 0 bases, there was a span of 14 bases. CDR3 length: 16 residues. Per the germline V gene, CDR1 is SGHTA and CDR2 is FQGNSA.

This chain uses TRBV6-1 with TRBJ1-4, with 7 bases aligning to TRBD1. Germline V gene data show CDR1 as MNHNS and CDR2 as SASEGT. V shed 0 bases and J 8 bases; nucleotides not matched to a gene: 6. This CDR3 comprises 15 residues. In nucleotides, the CDR3 is TGTGCCAGCAGTGAAGCAAGGGGGCTAGGCGAAAAACTGTTTTTT. This sequence encodes CASSEARGLGEKLFF.

This chain uses TRBV7-3 with TRBJ2-2; D possibly corresponds to TRBD2 (6 bases). This CDR3 contains 17 residues. Germline CDR1 is SGHTA and CDR2 is FQGTGA. V was trimmed by 2 bases and J by 1 base, leaving 14 bases between them. In DNA form, the CDR3 reads TGTGCCAGCAGCTTAGGGGCAAAGGAGGGGAACACCGGGGAGCTGTTTTTT. Translated: CASSLGAKEGNTGELFF.

This clone was detected only once. The chain links TRBV27 to TRBJ2-3; 9 nucleotides align to TRBD1. There are 15 residues in the CDR3. The trim removed 3 bases at V and 5 bases at J, leaving 6 bases unmatched. The V gene's germline CDR1 is MNHEY and CDR2 SMNVEV (reference sequence). CDR3 in amino acids: CASSLVGQGEDTQYF. In DNA, the CDR3 is TGTGCCAGCAGTTTGGTGGGACAGGGTGAAGATACGCAGTATTTT.

The chain employs TRBV11-3 and TRBJ2-1, with D uncertain. The V gene's germline CDR1 is SGHNT and CDR2 YENEEA. The CDR3 covers 18 residues. V was pared by 0 bases and J by 1 base, with 16 bases between. As DNA, the CDR3 is TGTGCCAGCAGCTTAGAGATCGACGGAGCTGGGTCCTACAATGAGCAGTTCTTC. Translating it yields CASSLEIDGAGSYNEQFF.

This chain's CDR3 is CASNQDNEQFF. CDR3 in DNA: TGTGCCAGCAACCAGGACAATGAGCAGTTCTTC. V and J are TRBV25-1 and TRBJ2-1; no clear D gene. CDR1 is MGHDK, CDR2 SYGVNS, per germline. Trimming stripped 7 bases from V and 5 bases from J, with 6 bases between. CDR3 length: 11 residues.

The chain employs TRBV12-3 or TRBV12-4 and TRBJ1-2; D is undetermined. Between the trimmed V and J ends, which lost 3 bases and 8 bases, there was a span of 13 bases. The CDR3 covers 13 residues. In nucleotides, the CDR3 is TGTGCCAGCAGTTTCAAAGTGGGTGCCGGCTACACCTTC. Its translation: CASSFKVGAGYTF.

The chain employs TRBV10-3 and TRBJ1-2; 9 bases line up with TRBD1. Unmatched junction bases numbered 7, after V lost 3 bases and J lost 8 bases. The length of the CDR3 is 14 residues. Germline CDR1 ENHRY, CDR2 SYGVKD. This CDR3 reads CAISEGTGGRGYTF. The CDR3 DNA is TGTGCCATCAGTGAAGGAACAGGGGGCAGGGGCTACACCTTC.

This rearrangement joins TRBV19 to TRBJ2-6; D not resolved. The germline V gene encodes CDR1 LNHDA and CDR2 SQIVND (reference sequence). CDR3 length: 15 residues. With 2 bases removed from V and 4 bases from J, the gap between germline ends came to 9 bases. The CDR3 nucleotides are TGTGCCAGTAGTATACTCCAGCCGGGGGCCAACGTCCTGACTTTC. Protein: CASSILQPGANVLTF.

The chain joins TRBV28 to TRBJ2-1; TRBD2 agrees at 8 bases. Germline-derived CDR1 and CDR2 are MDHEN and SYDVKM. The CDR3 covers 14 residues. With V trimmed by 5 bases and J by 4 bases, 4 bases remained unmatched. CDR3 residues: CASSDSGIYNEQFF. DNA for the CDR3: TGTGCCAGCAGTGATAGCGGGATTTACAATGAGCAGTTCTTC.

This clone is a singleton in its sample. This chain connects TRBV10-3 to TRBJ2-1; 14 bases are a match to TRBD2. V shed 6 bases and J 6 bases; nucleotides not matched to a gene: 13. The CDR3 has 18 residues. Germline CDR1 reads ENHRY; CDR2 reads SYGVKD. The DNA of the CDR3 is TGTGCCATCAGCCCAGGGGGGACTAGCGGGAGTTTGGGCAATGAGCAGTTCTTC. Encoded protein: CAISPGGTSGSLGNEQFF.

This clone has a handful of counts. The rearrangement links TRBV2 to TRBJ2-7, with 8 bases that match TRBD2. The CDR3 covers 13 residues. Trimming cost V 5 bases and J 7 bases; bases outside gene matches: 7. The germline V gene encodes CDR1 SNHLY and CDR2 FYNNEI. This chain's CDR3 is CASSLAGGREQYF. The CDR3 DNA is TGTGCCAGCAGTCTAGCGGGCGGGCGGGAGCAGTACTTC.

This clone has just one count. The chain joins TRBV27 to TRBJ1-1, with D uncertain. CDR3 length equals 14 residues. Germline lookup yields CDR1 MNHEY and CDR2 SMNVEV (reference sequence). Deletions cut 11 bases from V and 3 bases from J, with 19 bases between. CDR3 sequence (DNA): TGTGCCGTCTCTCGCCCCGGGTTGGACACTGAAGCTTTCTTT. Encoded protein: CAVSRPGLDTEAFF.

This sequence joins TRBV4-3 and TRBJ2-1, with 9 bases identical to TRBD2. This CDR3 has 15 amino acids. V dropped 4 bases and J dropped 4; count of bases not matched to a gene: 5. Germline V gene lookup returns CDR1 LGHNA and CDR2 YSLEER. This CDR3 is CASSLGAGGYNEQFF. CDR3 nucleotide sequence: TGCGCCAGCAGCCTAGGGGCGGGAGGGTACAATGAGCAGTTCTTC.

The rearrangement joins TRBV28 to TRBJ1-1; perhaps TRBD1 as D (5 bases). The germline V and J ends were trimmed by 6 bases and 3 bases, with 17 bases remaining between them. The V gene's germline CDR1 is MDHEN and CDR2 SYDVKM. The CDR3 loop spans 15 amino acids. CDR3 protein: CASRSGGSGDTEAFF. The CDR3 DNA reads TGTGCCAGCAGGTCTGGGGGGAGTGGGGACACTGAAGCTTTCTTT. The complete variable domain, with remaining parts taken from reference TRBV28 and TRBJ1-1, reads DVKVTQSSRYLVKRTGEKVFLECVQDMDHENMFWYRQDPGLGLRLIYFSYDVKMKEKGDIPEGYSVSREKKERFSLILESASTNQTSMYLCASRSGGSGDTEAFFGQGTRLTVV.

The CDR3 coding sequence is TGTGCCAGCAGCGCCCGGGGGGGGAACACAGATACGCAGTATTTT. Protein product: CASSARGGNTDTQYF. The chain has TRBV7-9 and TRBJ2-3; 8 nucleotides line up with TRBD2. This CDR3 contains 15 residues. The V gene's germline CDR1 is SEHNR and CDR2 FQNEAQ (reference sequence). V trimming: 5 bases; J trimming: 2 bases; junction bases outside the gene matches: 6. Together with reference TRBV7-9 and TRBJ2-3, the CDR3 gives the full variable domain: DTGVSQNPRHKITKRGQNVTFRCDPISEHNRLYWYRQTLGQGPEFLTYFQNEAQLEKSRLLSDRFSAERPKGSFSTLEIQRTEQGDSAMYLCASSARGGNTDTQYFGPGTRLTVL.

CDR3 bases: TGTGCCAGCAGCACGGGGACAGGACAAGAGACCCAGTACTTC. This codes for CASSTGTGQETQYF. The chain recombines TRBV7-9 with TRBJ2-5; 8 bases fit TRBD1. This CDR3 is 14 amino acids long. J lost 2 bases, V lost 5 bases, and 4 bases had no gene match. From germline, CDR1 is SEHNR and CDR2 FQNEAQ (reference sequence).

J is TRBJ2-1 and V is TRBV10-3; TRBD2 matches at 8 bases. V dropped 6 bases and J dropped 0; count of bases not matched to a gene: 7. CDR1 and CDR2 from the germline V gene are ENHRY and SYGVKD. The CDR3 runs 16 residues. CDR3 in DNA: TGTGCCATCAGCCAATTAGCGGGAAGCTCCTACAATGAGCAGTTCTTC. This gives the protein CAISQLAGSSYNEQFF.

This chain connects TRBV5-4 to TRBJ2-5; 8 bases match TRBD1. The length of the CDR3 is 16 residues. Germline V gene sequence: CDR1 SGHNT, CDR2 YYREEE (reference sequence). With 4 bases clipped from V and 4 bases from J, the junction kept 12 bases outside the gene matches. DNA of the CDR3: TGTGCCAGCAGCCCAGGACAGGGTCCGGGGCGAGAGACCCAGTACTTC. This encodes CASSPGQGPGRETQYF.

The chain recombines TRBV7-9 with TRBJ2-3, with 7 bases identical to TRBD1. The V and J ends lost 5 bases and 2 bases, in that order; junction bases with no gene match: 10. The germline gives CDR1 SEHNR, CDR2 FQNEAQ (reference sequence). This CDR3 comprises 16 residues. In nucleotides, the CDR3 is TGTGCCAGCAGCCCGCACGCCGGGACAGTCACAGATACGCAGTATTTT. Translation: CASSPHAGTVTDTQYF.

The chain carries TRBV5-1 and TRBJ1-6, with D possibly being TRBD1 (5 bases). Per germline, CDR1 SGHRS and CDR2 YFSETQ. Trimming pared 3 bases from V and 7 bases from J, leaving 14 bases between. The CDR3 sequence is 15 residues long. Written as DNA, the CDR3 is TGCGCCAGCAGCTGGGACGGGCCAAAAAATTCACCCCTCCACTTT. Protein: CASSWDGPKNSPLHF.

V gene TRBV9 combines with J gene TRBJ2-2; 7 bases match TRBD1. With 0 bases clipped from V and 13 bases from J, the junction kept 9 bases outside the gene matches. The germline V gene has CDR1 SGDLS and CDR2 YYNGEE. This CDR3 is 14 amino acids long. The CDR3, as DNA: TGTGCCAGCAGCGTAGACGGTCGCAACAGGGGGCTGTTTTTT. Amino acid sequence: CASSVDGRNRGLFF. Full variable domain (rest looked up from reference TRBV9 and TRBJ2-2): DSGVTQTPKHLITATGQRVTLRCSPRSGDLSVYWYQQSLDQGLQFLIQYYNGEERAKGNILERFSAQQFPDLHSELNLSSLELGDSALYFCASSVDGRNRGLFFGEGSRLTVL.

The chain has TRBV9 and TRBJ1-1; the match to TRBD1 covers 10 bases. This CDR3 region has 14 residues. CDR1 is SGDLS, CDR2 YYNGEE, per germline. Losses at the gene ends were 3 bases for V and 11 bases for J; bases not matched to a gene: 10. The CDR3: CASSEAGTGVRAFF. As DNA, the CDR3 is TGTGCCAGCAGCGAGGCCGGGACAGGGGTTAGGGCTTTCTTT. Drawing the rest from reference TRBV9 and TRBJ1-1, the complete variable domain is DSGVTQTPKHLITATGQRVTLRCSPRSGDLSVYWYQQSLDQGLQFLIQYYNGEERAKGNILERFSAQQFPDLHSELNLSSLELGDSALYFCASSEAGTGVRAFFGQGTRLTVV.

This chain joins TRBV9 and TRBJ2-7; TRBD1 might be the D (6 bases). Per germline, CDR1 SGDLS and CDR2 YYNGEE. V was clipped by 4 bases and J by 0 bases, with 11 bases between them. This CDR3 is built from 14 residues. The CDR3 DNA sequence: TGTGCCAGCAGCCCACAGGGACCCTCCTACGAGCAGTACTTC. It is translated as CASSPQGPSYEQYF.

V is TRBV24-1 and J is TRBJ2-1; 10 nucleotides line up with TRBD2. The V and J ends lost 3 bases and 8 bases, in that order; junction bases with no gene match: 6. The CDR3 runs to 15 residues. Germline loops: CDR1 KGHDR, CDR2 SFDVKD. The CDR3 is CATSDPGLAKDEQFF. CDR3 sequence (DNA): TGTGCCACCAGTGATCCGGGACTAGCGAAGGATGAGCAGTTCTTC.

To note about this clone: This specimen includes other DNA sequences encoding the same CDR3. The V gene is TRBV9, the J gene TRBJ1-1; D is uncertain. The germline V and J ends were trimmed by 0 bases and 1 base, with 4 bases remaining between them. Germline CDR1 SGDLS, CDR2 YYNGEE. This CDR3 region has 13 residues. This CDR3 reads CASSVEGNTEAFF. In DNA form, the CDR3 reads TGTGCCAGCAGCGTAGAAGGGAACACTGAAGCTTTCTTT.